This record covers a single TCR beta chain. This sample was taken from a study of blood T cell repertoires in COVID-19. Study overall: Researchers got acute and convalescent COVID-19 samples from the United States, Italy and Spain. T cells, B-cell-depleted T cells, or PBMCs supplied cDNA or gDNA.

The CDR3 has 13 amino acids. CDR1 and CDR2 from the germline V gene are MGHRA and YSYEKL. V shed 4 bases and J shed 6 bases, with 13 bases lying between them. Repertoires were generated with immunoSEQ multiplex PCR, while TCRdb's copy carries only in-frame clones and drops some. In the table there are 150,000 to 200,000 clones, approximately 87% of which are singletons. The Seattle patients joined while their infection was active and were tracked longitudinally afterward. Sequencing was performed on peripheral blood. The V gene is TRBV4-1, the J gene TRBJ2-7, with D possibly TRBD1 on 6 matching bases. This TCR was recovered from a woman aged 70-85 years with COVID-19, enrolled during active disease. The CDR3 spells CASSRDTLGEQYF. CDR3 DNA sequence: TGCGCCAGCAGCCGGGACACCCTTGGCGAGCAGTACTTC.